The sample holds many counts of the clone carrying this TCR beta chain. This record comes from a study of CD8+CD57+ T cells in acquired aplastic anemia. Trimming left V 5 bases short and J 4 bases short, with 11 bases between. CDR1 and CDR2 from the germline V gene are KGHDR and SFDVKD. The CDR3 loop spans 14 amino acids. Genomic DNA served as template for TCR beta VDJ and CDR3 profiling. One entry per CDR3 protein results from TCRdb running MiXCR on the reads. The table has 150,000 to 200,000 distinct CDR3 sequences, just under 45% seen once. The chain carries TRBV24-1 and TRBJ2-1, with D perhaps TRBD1 (6 bases). The source is a human donor in good health. Sequenced input: sorted CD4+, CD8+, or CD8+CD57+ T cells (not recorded which) from PBMCs. CDR3 sequence (DNA): TGTGCCACCAGTGGCAGGGGACCATACAATGAGCAGTTCTTC. Protein sequence: CATSGRGPYNEQFF.